The 12 T cell receptor beta chains below come from one sample, sequenced in a study of T cells in Graves' hyperthyroidism and ophthalmopathy. Amplification targeted TCR beta CDR3 regions from RNA transcripts. Using the HTBI primer set, a first-round RT-PCR was run on the TCR CDR3. TCRdb reprocessed the multiplex PCR reads with MiXCR, giving one entry per CDR3 protein. The sample lists around 350,000 distinct CDR3 sequences, more than 15% occurring once. Sample: blood. The receptors derive from a woman aged 18-29 years with Graves' hyperthyroidism that later progressed to Graves' ophthalmopathy.

This chain uses TRBV29-1 with TRBJ2-1; 8 bases match TRBD1. Germline CDR1 is SQVTM and CDR2 is ANQGSEA. The trim removed 6 bases at V and 5 bases at J, leaving 21 bases unmatched. The CDR3 has 18 residues. CDR3 loop: CSVGQGKLAGSSDNEQFF. The CDR3 nucleotides read TGCAGCGTCGGACAGGGTAAGCTAGCTGGTTCGAGCGACAATGAGCAGTTCTTC.

The J gene is TRBJ2-3, the V gene TRBV4-1; no reliable D call. CDR1 is MGHRA, CDR2 YSYEKL, per germline. V dropped 0 bases and J dropped 3 bases, with 10 bases sitting between them. The CDR3 totals 15 residues. The CDR3 sequence: CASSQEGTLTDTQYF. Written as DNA, the CDR3 is TGCGCCAGCAGCCAAGAGGGAACTTTGACAGATACGCAGTATTTT.

In its sample, this clonotype was seen a few times. The chain combines TRBV2 with TRBJ1-2; 8 bases fit TRBD1. The J segment lost 6 bases and the V segment lost 6 bases, leaving 3 bases of the junction unmatched. From germline, CDR1 is SNHLY and CDR2 FYNNEI. The CDR3 runs to 12 residues. The CDR3 protein is CASRGTGDGYTF. The CDR3 region has the DNA TGTGCCAGCAGGGGGACAGGCGATGGCTACACCTTC.

The chain links TRBV5-6 to TRBJ2-1; D is ambiguous. V was clipped by 0 bases and J by 3 bases, with 10 bases between them. The V gene's germline CDR1 is SGHDT and CDR2 YYEEEE. This CDR3 contains 15 residues. CDR3 in amino acids: CASSLVQWGYNEQFF. In nucleotides, the CDR3 is TGTGCCAGCAGCTTGGTCCAGTGGGGCTACAATGAGCAGTTCTTC.

This chain connects TRBV20-1 to TRBJ2-7; no firm D call. The V end was cut by 2 bases, the J end by 3 bases, with 2 bases between. Germline V gives CDR1 DFQATT, CDR2 SNEGSKA (reference sequence). The CDR3 spans 10 residues. The CDR3 sequence is CSARSYEQYF. As DNA, the CDR3 is TGCAGTGCTAGAAGCTACGAGCAGTACTTC.

This clonotype was counted at least ten times. This chain links TRBV5-5 with TRBJ1-5; D unclear. V was trimmed by 0 bases and J by 6 bases, leaving 7 bases between them. This CDR3 has 13 amino acids. The germline V gene has CDR1 SGHKS and CDR2 YYEKEE (reference sequence). CDR3 DNA sequence: TGTGCCAGCAGCTTGGCCAGGACTCAGCCCCAGCATTTT. Amino acid sequence: CASSLARTQPQHF.

J is TRBJ2-6 and V is TRBV12-3 or TRBV12-4; 9 nucleotides align to TRBD1. The CDR3 spans 17 residues. After removal of 6 bases from V and 0 bases from J, the junction contained 6 bases not matched to a gene. The CDR3 DNA is TGTGCCAGCAGGCCGGGACAGGGACGCTCTGGGGCCAACGTCCTGACTTTC. This translates into CASRPGQGRSGANVLTF.

There are a few counts of this clonotype. This sequence joins TRBV7-6 and TRBJ2-6; no definite D call. V was shortened by 1 base and J by 0 bases, with 4 bases between the two germline ends. CDR1 is SGHVS and CDR2 is FNYEAQ in the germline V gene. The CDR3 contains 15 residues. Here the CDR3 reads CASSLGPSGANVLTF. CDR3 sequence (DNA): TGTGCCAGCAGCTTAGGCCCCTCTGGGGCCAACGTCCTGACTTTC.

Ten or more counts support this clonotype. This chain connects TRBV3-1 to TRBJ2-3; maybe TRBD1 (6 bases). The CDR3 length is 17 residues. Trimming removed 0 bases from V and 1 base from J, with 14 bases in between. Germline assignment: CDR1 LGHDT and CDR2 YNNKEL (reference sequence). The CDR3 protein is CASSQDSHRVRTDTQYF. The CDR3 DNA reads as TGTGCCAGCAGCCAAGATTCCCACAGGGTGCGCACAGATACGCAGTATTTT.

In this sample, this clonotype turned up many times. The chain recombines TRBV18 with TRBJ1-5; no firm D call. The CDR3 is 13 residues long. Trimming cost V 5 bases and J 6 bases, with 11 bases left between them. CDR1 is KGHSH, CDR2 LQKENI, per germline. The CDR3 spells CASSFGVGQPQHF. The CDR3 region has the DNA TGTGCCAGCTCATTCGGGGTAGGTCAGCCCCAGCATTTT.

The V call is TRBV25-1, the J call TRBJ2-7; 7 nucleotides agree with TRBD2. The CDR3 extends over 15 amino acids. V was clipped by 8 bases and J by 3 bases; unmatched bases: 13. Germline values: CDR1 MGHDK, CDR2 SYGVNS. In DNA, the CDR3 is TGTGCCAGCGGGGTAAGCGGGAATCGAGGCTACGAGCAGTACTTC. This codes for CASGVSGNRGYEQYF.

This clonotype turned up a few times. The V call is TRBV6-2 or TRBV6-3, the J call TRBJ1-5, with D hard to call. The CDR3 length is 14 residues. CDR1 is MNHEY and CDR2 is SVGEGT in the germline V gene. With 7 bases removed from V and 6 bases from J, the gap between germline ends came to 16 bases. The chain's CDR3 is CASMYPRMGQPQHF. In nucleotides, the CDR3 is TGTGCCAGCATGTACCCCAGGATGGGTCAGCCCCAGCATTTT.